The 29 T cell receptor beta chains below were found in one sample sequenced in a study of blood T cell repertoires in COVID-19. Profiled with immunoSEQ multiplex PCR; TCRdb holds only in-frame clones, not every one. The sample has fewer than 200,000 clones, over 75% seen once; the top ten hold 6.5%. Sequencing input: peripheral blood. All receptors derive from a man aged 70 or older with active or convalescent COVID-19.

This rearrangement joins TRBV6-5 to TRBJ2-3; a possible D gene is TRBD2 (6 bases). V lost 6 bases and J lost 9, with 13 bases in between. CDR1 is MNHEY, CDR2 SVGAGI, per germline. The CDR3 has 12 amino acids. Here the CDR3 reads CASRTTGVTQYF. The CDR3 bases are TGTGCCAGCAGAACCACGGGAGTCACGCAGTATTTT.

The chain recombines TRBV5-1 with TRBJ2-7; D is uncertain. Between the trimmed V and J ends, which lost 3 bases and 7 bases, there was a span of 11 bases. The germline gives CDR1 SGHRS, CDR2 YFSETQ. This CDR3 spans 12 amino acids. The CDR3 region has the DNA TGCGCCAGCAGCTCGACCACCGGGGAGCAGTACTTC. Translating gives CASSSTTGEQYF.

The V call is TRBV7-9, the J call TRBJ1-1; no reliable D call. This CDR3 spans 13 amino acids. Germline V lookup: CDR1 SEHNR, CDR2 FQNEAQ (reference sequence). Trimming cost V 9 bases and J 1 base, with 12 bases left between them. The CDR3 here is CASSQSQNTEAFF. The CDR3 region has the DNA TGTGCCAGTTCACAATCTCAGAACACTGAAGCTTTCTTT.

The chain is built from TRBV12-5 and TRBJ2-7; 7 bases align to TRBD1. The V gene end was trimmed by 7 bases and the J gene end by 2 bases; junction bases not matched to a gene: 5. Germline V CDR1 and CDR2: LGHNT, FRNRAP. The CDR3 sequence is 13 residues long. CDR3 nucleotide sequence: TGTGCTAGTGCCTGGGACAGCCCCTACGAGCAGTACTTC. Translation: CASAWDSPYEQYF.

The genes are TRBV15 and TRBJ2-7; TRBD2 might be the D (5 bases). The CDR3 runs 17 residues. V lost 0 bases to trimming and J lost 0 bases, with 15 bases between them. Germline V gene lookup returns CDR1 LNHNV and CDR2 YYDKDF (reference sequence). The chain's CDR3 is CATSRDIAVGSSYEQYF. In nucleotides, the CDR3 is TGTGCCACCAGCAGAGATATTGCGGTTGGGAGCTCCTACGAGCAGTACTTC.

This clone was found a few times. The rearrangement joins TRBV10-1 to TRBJ2-5, with D possibly TRBD1 on 5 matching bases. This CDR3 has 17 residues. In germline, CDR1 is WNHNN, CDR2 SYGVQD (reference sequence). Trimming left V 0 bases short and J 4 bases short, with 18 bases between. The CDR3 is CASSESGRSGQGETQYF. The CDR3 DNA reads TGCGCCAGCAGTGAGTCGGGTAGGTCGGGCCAGGGAGAGACCCAGTACTTC.

The CDR3 DNA is TGTGCCAGCAACAATGGCGGGAGCTCCTACAATGAGCAGTTCTTC. Translation gives CASNNGGSSYNEQFF. The chain is built from TRBV7-3 and TRBJ2-1; 7 nucleotides agree with TRBD2. The V and J ends lost 7 bases and 0 bases, in that order; junction bases with no gene match: 6. CDR3 length equals 15 residues. Germline V lookup: CDR1 SGHTA, CDR2 FQGTGA.

V usage is TRBV6-5 and J usage is TRBJ1-2, with TRBD1 matching 11 bases. This CDR3 has 13 amino acids. The ends lost 6 bases at V and 8 bases at J; junction bases unmatched: 5. Germline assignment: CDR1 MNHEY and CDR2 SVGAGI. DNA of the CDR3: TGTGCCAGCAGCACGGACAGGGGGCAGGGCTACACCTTC. Protein: CASSTDRGQGYTF.

V is TRBV13 and J is TRBJ1-6, with D possibly TRBD1 on 5 matching bases. The CDR3 is 16 residues long. The V end was cut by 1 base, the J end by 6 bases, with 13 bases between. CDR1 and CDR2 from the germline V gene are PRHDT and FYEKMQ (reference sequence). The CDR3 region has the DNA TGTGCCAGCAGCTTAGCGGTCGGGGGTGGTAATTCACCCCTCCACTTT. This codes for CASSLAVGGGNSPLHF.

This clone was detected a few times. The gene calls are TRBV5-6 and TRBJ2-7; 7 nucleotides agree with TRBD1. V gave up 6 bases and J gave up 3 bases; unmatched junction bases: 6. Germline loops: CDR1 SGHDT, CDR2 YYEEEE. This CDR3 has 13 residues. The CDR3 DNA follows: TGTGCCAGCACCCTGGGACAGAACTACGAGCAGTACTTC. Its protein is CASTLGQNYEQYF. Based on the CDR3 plus reference TRBV5-6 and TRBJ2-7, the full variable domain is DAGVTQSPTHLIKTRGQQVTLRCSPKSGHDTVSWYQQALGQGPQFIFQYYEEEERQRGNFPDRFSGHQFPNYSSELNVNALLLGDSALYLCASTLGQNYEQYFGPGTRLTVT.

The chain links TRBV9 to TRBJ1-1; a possible D gene is TRBD1 (6 bases). This CDR3 is 14 amino acids long. Per germline, CDR1 SGDLS and CDR2 YYNGEE. V lost 3 bases and J lost 1, with 10 bases in between. The CDR3 loop is CASSAQGANTEAFF. The DNA for the CDR3 is TGTGCCAGCAGCGCACAGGGAGCGAACACTGAAGCTTTCTTT.

This chain links TRBV5-1 with TRBJ1-1; 7 bases align to TRBD1. Germline CDR1 reads SGHRS; CDR2 reads YFSETQ. V lost 0 bases to trimming and J lost 5 bases; unmatched junction nucleotides: 4. The CDR3 sequence is 14 residues long. CDR3 sequence reads: CASSLEGARTEAFF. The CDR3 DNA reads as TGCGCCAGCAGCTTGGAGGGGGCTCGGACTGAAGCTTTCTTT.

The gene calls are TRBV28 and TRBJ1-2; the D gene is possibly TRBD1 (6 bases). The CDR3 extends over 13 amino acids. Between the trimmed V and J ends, which lost 8 bases and 4 bases, there was a span of 14 bases. Germline values: CDR1 MDHEN, CDR2 SYDVKM. The DNA of the CDR3 is TGTGCCAGCTCCCTAAGGGGGACCTATGGCTACACCTTC. Residues: CASSLRGTYGYTF.

CDR3 loop: CASSKERALTDTQYF. The CDR3, as DNA: TGCGCCAGCAGCAAAGAGCGGGCCCTCACAGATACGCAGTATTTT. J is TRBJ2-3 and V is TRBV5-1; maybe TRBD2 (6 bases). This CDR3 spans 15 amino acids. V gave up 4 bases and J gave up 2 bases, with 14 bases separating them. Germline CDR1 and CDR2: SGHRS and YFSETQ.

There are a few counts of this clone. The chain joins TRBV10-3 to TRBJ1-2; the match to TRBD1 covers 9 bases. The germline V gene encodes CDR1 ENHRY and CDR2 SYGVKD. This CDR3 has 13 amino acids. After removal of 8 bases from V and 5 bases from J, the junction contained 6 bases not matched to a gene. In DNA, the CDR3 is TGTGCCATCTGGGACAGGGAAGAGTATGGCTACACCTTC. Translated, it gives CAIWDREEYGYTF.

The V and J genes are TRBV29-1 and TRBJ2-7, with a possible D match to TRBD2 (6 bases). CDR1 is SQVTM and CDR2 is ANQGSEA in the germline V gene. The length of the CDR3 is 13 residues. Trimming removed 7 bases from V and 7 bases from J, with 20 bases in between. CDR3 nucleotides: TGCAGCGCGGCTCCCAGGGCGGAGGGGGAGCAGTACTTC. It encodes CSAAPRAEGEQYF.

This rearrangement joins TRBV7-6 to TRBJ2-3, with 8 bases lining up with TRBD1. CDR1 is SGHVS, CDR2 FNYEAQ, per germline. The CDR3 spans 14 residues. V lost 5 bases and J lost 1; bases outside the gene matches: 2. CDR3 coding DNA: TGTGCCAGCAGCAGGACAGGGCGCACAGATACGCAGTATTTT. Translation: CASSRTGRTDTQYF.

V gene TRBV5-1 combines with J gene TRBJ2-1, with D unclear. Germline CDR1 and CDR2: SGHRS and YFSETQ. The CDR3 is 14 residues long. Trimming left V 1 base short and J 9 bases short, with 14 bases between. The CDR3 region is CASSLMWQYREQFF. The CDR3 DNA sequence: TGCGCCAGCAGCTTGATGTGGCAATATCGTGAGCAGTTCTTC.

The chain couples TRBV11-2 to TRBJ2-5; D uncertain. V lost 0 bases and J 2 bases, leaving 4 bases between the germline ends. The germline CDR1 and CDR2 sequences are SGHAT and FQNNGV. The CDR3 is made up of 13 amino acids. The CDR3 protein is CASSLDLQETQYF. For the CDR3, the DNA is TGTGCCAGCAGCTTAGATTTACAAGAGACCCAGTACTTC.

The chain has TRBV6-1 and TRBJ2-3, with TRBD2 as a possible D gene (6 bases). CDR1 and CDR2 from the germline V gene are MNHNS and SASEGT. The CDR3 sequence is 15 residues long. The V end lost 1 base, the J end lost 7 bases, and 15 bases lay between the germline ends. For the CDR3, the DNA is TGTGCCAGCAGTGAAGATGCCGGGACTTGGAATACGCAGTATTTT. Translated, it gives CASSEDAGTWNTQYF.

This clone appeared once. This rearrangement joins TRBV20-1 to TRBJ2-7, with TRBD2 identical over 7 bases. The CDR3 totals 14 residues. V lost 3 bases to trimming and J lost 2 bases; unmatched junction nucleotides: 7. Per the germline V gene, CDR1 is DFQATT and CDR2 is SNEGSKA (reference sequence). DNA of the CDR3: TGCAGTGCTAGTGGGGGACTAACCACCTACGAGCAGTACTTC. It is translated as CSASGGLTTYEQYF.

The rearrangement links TRBV6-5 to TRBJ2-3, with TRBD2 as a possible D gene (6 bases). The germline V and J ends were trimmed by 8 bases and 2 bases, with 8 bases remaining between them. Per germline, CDR1 MNHEY and CDR2 SVGAGI. This CDR3 spans 12 amino acids. The CDR3 loop reads CASRDSTDTQYF. In DNA form, the CDR3 reads TGTGCCAGCCGGGACTCCACAGATACGCAGTATTTT.

As for this clone: At one end, the junction sequence differs from germline, possibly due to a read error. The V call is TRBV5-1, the J call TRBJ2-7; D unclear. Germline loops: CDR1 SGHRS, CDR2 YFSETQ. This CDR3 has 14 residues. The CDR3 sequence is CASSLVAGSDEQYF. CDR3 coding DNA: TGCGCCAGCAGCTTGGTCGCAGGCTCCGACGAGCAGTACTTC.

The chain links TRBV13 to TRBJ1-1, with 8 nucleotides matching TRBD1. V lost 4 bases and J lost 3; bases outside the gene matches: 7. Looked up from germline, CDR1 is PRHDT and CDR2 is FYEKMQ (reference sequence). CDR3 length: 15 residues. For the CDR3, the DNA is TGTGCCAGCAGCTCCCAGACAGGGGAGGACACTGAAGCTTTCTTT. Residues: CASSSQTGEDTEAFF. Combining the CDR3 with reference TRBV13 and TRBJ1-1 gives the whole variable domain AAGVIQSPRHLIKEKRETATLKCYPIPRHDTVYWYQQGPGQDPQFLISFYEKMQSDKGSIPDRFSAQQFSDYHSELNMSSLELGDSALYFCASSSQTGEDTEAFFGQGTRLTVV.

The V call is TRBV6-2 or TRBV6-3, the J call TRBJ2-7; 7 bases agree with TRBD2. The germline gives CDR1 MNHEY, CDR2 SVGEGT. J was trimmed by 2 bases and V by 0 bases; bases with no gene match: 4. CDR3 size: 15 residues. The chain's CDR3 is CASSYSSGTTYEQYF. Written as DNA, the CDR3 is TGTGCCAGCAGTTACTCCTCCGGGACTACCTACGAGCAGTACTTC.

This chain connects TRBV10-3 to TRBJ1-1, with 8 bases matching TRBD1. From germline, CDR1 is ENHRY and CDR2 SYGVKD. The CDR3 has 13 residues. The V and J ends lost 6 bases and 6 bases, in that order; junction bases with no gene match: 6. In DNA form, the CDR3 reads TGTGCCATCAGCCCGGACAGGGAGTCTGAAGCTTTCTTT. Translated, it gives CAISPDRESEAFF.

This clone was counted a single time. This rearrangement joins TRBV29-1 to TRBJ2-7, with 7 bases that match TRBD1. Germline V gene lookup returns CDR1 SQVTM and CDR2 ANQGSEA. This CDR3 comprises 12 residues. Losses at the gene ends were 4 bases for V and 4 bases for J; bases not matched to a gene: 4. The CDR3 sequence: CSVGEQGYEQYF. Written as DNA, the CDR3 is TGCAGCGTTGGGGAACAGGGGTACGAGCAGTACTTC.

V usage is TRBV15 and J usage is TRBJ1-1, with D possibly TRBD1 on 5 matching bases. Trimming removed 1 base from V and 4 bases from J, with 13 bases in between. The CDR3 length is 15 residues. The germline V gene has CDR1 LNHNV and CDR2 YYDKDF (reference sequence). CDR3 coding DNA: TGTGCCACCAGCAGAGCCAAAGGTCAGGGCACTGAAGCTTTCTTT. It translates to CATSRAKGQGTEAFF.

This chain connects TRBV14 to TRBJ1-5; 12 positions agree with TRBD1. CDR1 is SGHDN, CDR2 FVKESK, per germline. The junction had 12 bases not matched to a gene; V was cut back by 5 bases and J by 1 base. The CDR3 covers 19 residues. The CDR3 nucleotides read TGTGCCAGCAGCATCCGGGACAGGGGGCCCTTAGTAAGCAATCAGCCCCAGCATTTT. Translating it yields CASSIRDRGPLVSNQPQHF.